The clone carrying this T cell receptor beta chain has at least ten counts. Its matching antigen is unknown. Trimming stripped 4 bases from V and 2 bases from J, with 8 bases between. There are 14 residues in the CDR3. Germline CDR1 and CDR2: LGHDT and YNNKEL (reference sequence). Synthesis of TCR cDNA relied on 5'RACE template switching, which attached a universal primer site and UMIs. MiXCR, run by TCRdb on the 5' RACE reads, gives a single entry per CDR3 protein. The table records 150,000 to 200,000 distinct CDR3 sequences, 6.2% of them present only once. These data come from a study of T cells after yellow fever vaccination. Study in general: Any fraction with a low cell number was prepared using SMART-Seq v4 Ultra Low Input.

General observations from the study: Shared CD4/CD8 clonotypes were a small share, likely from convergent recombination.

The chain couples TRBV3-1 to TRBJ2-2, with D uncertain. This sample comprised CD4+ T cells sorted from PBMCs, obtained on the day of the first yellow fever vaccination. The clonotype comes from a man aged 18 to 30 who received the YFV17D yellow fever vaccine. CDR3 DNA sequence: TGTGCCAGCAGCCGAAGGGTTAACACCGGGGAGCTGTTTTTT. It yields the protein CASSRRVNTGELFF.